This entry lists 13 T cell receptor beta chains sequenced from one sample in a study of CD8+ T cells in alopecia areata. cDNA serving as the sequencing template came from extracted, reverse transcribed RNA. The table came from immunoSEQ multiplex PCR; TCRdb's copy has only in-frame clones and leaves some out. The sample has 110,000 or so clones, roughly 63% seen once. Treatment indicated: oral pan-JAK inhibitor, 5-10 mg twice daily. This sample comprised CD8+ T cells sorted from blood, obtained at week 4, from a patient treated with tofacitinib. Source of these receptors: a human donor with alopecia areata.

The rearrangement links TRBV2 to TRBJ2-7; possibly TRBD2 for D (7 bases). The germline V and J ends were trimmed by 6 bases and 1 base, with 10 bases remaining between them. Germline CDR1 is SNHLY and CDR2 is FYNNEI. This CDR3 has 13 residues. The chain's CDR3 is CASRGGGSYEQYF. CDR3 nucleotides: TGTGCCAGCAGGGGAGGGGGTTCCTACGAGCAGTACTTC.

The chain carries TRBV29-1 and TRBJ1-1, with TRBD1 matching over 8 bases. In germline, CDR1 is SQVTM, CDR2 ANQGSEA. J gave up 3 bases and V 5 bases, and 5 bases lay outside the gene matches. The CDR3 has 13 amino acids. CDR3 protein: CSVSQGAHTEAFF. CDR3 nucleotides: TGCAGCGTTAGTCAGGGGGCGCACACTGAAGCTTTCTTT.

V is TRBV7-9 and J is TRBJ1-5; D is unresolved. Trimming pared 9 bases from V and 7 bases from J, leaving 16 bases between. The CDR3 has 13 residues. Looked up from germline, CDR1 is SEHNR and CDR2 is FQNEAQ (reference sequence). CDR3 residues: CASTPDEGQPQHF. CDR3 sequence (DNA): TGTGCCAGTACCCCCGACGAGGGACAGCCCCAGCATTTT.

About this clone itself: Within the sample, other DNA sequences also encode this same CDR3. The chain is built from TRBV7-8 and TRBJ2-7; D might be TRBD1 (6 bases). Germline CDR1 SGHVS, CDR2 FQNEAQ. The CDR3 is 13 residues long. Deletions cut 5 bases from V and 1 base from J, with 9 bases between. The CDR3: CASSTRGSYEQYF. CDR3 nucleotides: TGTGCCAGCAGCACCAGGGGATCCTACGAGCAGTACTTC.

V and J are TRBV29-1 and TRBJ1-2; weak D call: TRBD1 (5 bases). V gave up 1 base and J gave up 3 bases, with 12 bases separating them. The CDR3 is made up of 14 amino acids. The germline V gene has CDR1 SQVTM and CDR2 ANQGSEA. The CDR3 DNA reads as TGCAGCGTTGAAGGCTGGGGGTCTGACTATGGCTACACCTTC. As protein: CSVEGWGSDYGYTF.

The rearrangement joins TRBV30 to TRBJ1-4; 7 nucleotides agree with TRBD1. This CDR3 spans 11 amino acids. V was clipped by 6 bases and J by 6 bases; unmatched bases: 1. The germline CDR1 and CDR2 sequences are GTSNPN and SVGIG (reference sequence). The CDR3 nucleotides read TGTGCCTGCGGGACAGATGAAAAACTGTTTTTT. Residues: CACGTDEKLFF.

The J gene is TRBJ1-1, the V gene TRBV29-1; no definite D call. CDR3 length: 12 amino acids. The germline gives CDR1 SQVTM, CDR2 ANQGSEA. The V end lost 4 bases, the J end lost 3 bases, and 9 bases lay between the germline ends. The chain's CDR3 is CSVGNGYTEAFF. The CDR3 DNA follows: TGCAGCGTTGGAAATGGATACACTGAAGCTTTCTTT.

The chain employs TRBV30 and TRBJ1-1; D gene uncertain. Per germline, CDR1 GTSNPN and CDR2 SVGIG (reference sequence). The V end lost 4 bases, the J end lost 1 base, and 10 bases lay between the germline ends. The CDR3 has 13 residues. The CDR3: CAWMSGSNTEAFF. CDR3 coding DNA: TGTGCCTGGATGTCAGGCTCGAACACTGAAGCTTTCTTT. Filled out from reference TRBV30 and TRBJ1-1, the complete variable domain reads SQTIHQWPATLVQPVGSPLSLECTVEGTSNPNLYWYRQAAGRGLQLLFYSVGIGQISSEVPQNLSASRPQDRQFILSSKKLLLSDSGFYLCAWMSGSNTEAFFGQGTRLTVV.

J is TRBJ2-5 and V is TRBV23-1; tentative D call: TRBD1 (6 bases). TRBV23-1 is known as an ORF, though its function is uncertain. CDR3 length: 13 residues. The CDR3 DNA sequence: TGCCACCAACGCCCCAAGGGGGAAGAGACCCAGTACTTC. Its translation: CHQRPKGEETQYF.

This chain links TRBV25-1 with TRBJ1-2; possible D gene TRBD1, 5 bases. The CDR3 extends over 17 amino acids. Germline values: CDR1 MGHDK, CDR2 SYGVNS. The ends were cut back, 0 bases at V and 2 bases at J, with 16 bases in the middle. Here the CDR3 reads CASSEYTLEGPNYGYTF. CDR3 DNA sequence: TGTGCCAGCAGTGAATATACCCTGGAGGGACCGAACTATGGCTACACCTTC.

The chain uses TRBV29-1 and TRBJ1-2; 7 bases are a match to TRBD1. This CDR3 spans 14 amino acids. From germline, CDR1 is SQVTM and CDR2 ANQGSEA. The J segment lost 3 bases and the V segment lost 1 base, leaving 5 bases of the junction unmatched. CDR3 nucleotide sequence: TGCAGCGTTGAAGTTCCCGGGACAGACTATGGCTACACCTTC. Translation gives CSVEVPGTDYGYTF. Combining the CDR3 with reference TRBV29-1 and TRBJ1-2 gives the whole variable domain SAVISQKPSRDICQRGTSLTIQCQVDSQVTMMFWYRQQPGQSLTLIATANQGSEATYESGFVIDKFPISRPNLTFSTLTVSNMSPEDSSIYLCSVEVPGTDYGYTFGSGTRLTVV.

The J gene is TRBJ1-1, the V gene TRBV29-1; D is possibly TRBD1 (5 bases). The germline CDR1 and CDR2 sequences are SQVTM and ANQGSEA. The CDR3 loop spans 12 amino acids. Trimming removed 6 bases at V and 4 bases at J, with 12 bases between. CDR3 nucleotide sequence: TGCAGCGTCGGGGGGGGTCTCACTGAAGCTTTCTTT. Translation: CSVGGGLTEAFF.

J is TRBJ2-5 and V is TRBV2; tentative D call: TRBD1 (6 bases). The germline CDR1 and CDR2 sequences are SNHLY and FYNNEI. The CDR3 runs 14 residues. V shed 5 bases and J shed 4 bases, with 14 bases lying between them. This CDR3 is CASSLDRERETQYF. The DNA for the CDR3 is TGTGCCAGCAGTCTGGACAGAGAACGAGAGACCCAGTACTTC.